Listed below are T cell receptor beta chains from one sample, sequenced in a study of blood T cell repertoires in COVID-19. Profiling relied on immunoSEQ multiplex PCR, and the TCRdb table lists in-frame clones only, not all of them. The sample consists of about 190,000 clones, roughly four fifths of them appearing once. Material for sequencing was peripheral blood. Receptors were obtained from a woman aged 70 to 79 with active or convalescent COVID-19. The CDR3 runs from the conserved cysteine through the conserved F or W. A D gene is named only where the DNA matches it firmly. Some rows mark clone size as missing; the rest say once, few, many or name a class of expanded clone.

len | d_gene | j_gene | abundance | v_gene | CDR3aa | CDR3nt
16 | NA | TRBJ1-2 | NA | TRBV28 | CASSPPGLRENYGYTF | TGTGCCAGCAGTCCCCCCGGACTCCGCGAGAACTATGGCTACACCTTC
15 | NA | TRBJ1-3 | NA | TRBV3-1/TRBV3-2 | CASSQDSRAGNTIYF | TGTGCCAGCAGCCAAGATTCCAGGGCTGGAAACACCATATATTTT
16 | NA | TRBJ1-6 | NA | TRBV18 | CASSPNSQGSNSPLHF | TGTGCCAGCTCACCAAACTCACAGGGTTCTAATTCACCCCTCCACTTT
17 | TRBD1 | TRBJ2-7 | few | TRBV7-9 | CASSLDVSGQGRREQYF | TGTGCCAGCAGCCTGGACGTATCTGGACAGGGGCGTCGAGAGCAGTACTTC
15 | TRBD1 | TRBJ2-2 | few | TRBV5-8 | CASSSGQVNTGELFF | TGTGCCAGCAGCTCGGGACAGGTGAACACCGGGGAGCTGTTTTTT
13 | NA | TRBJ2-3 | once | TRBV9 | CASGRTLRDTQYF | TGTGCCAGCGGCCGGACTCTTCGAGATACGCAGTATTTT
14 | NA | TRBJ2-1 | few | TRBV6-6 | CASSTPPREDEQFF | TGTGCCAGCAGTACCCCCCCCAGGGAGGATGAGCAGTTCTTC
17 | NA | TRBJ2-7 | NA | TRBV5-1 | CASSLVVSSLNSYEQYF | TGCGCCAGCAGCTTGGTGGTTTCTAGCCTGAACTCCTACGAGCAGTACTTC
13 | NA | TRBJ2-3 | NA | TRBV9 | CASSVPPGDTQYF | TGTGCCAGCAGCGTCCCACCGGGGGATACGCAGTATTTT
15 | TRBD1 | TRBJ2-7 | NA | TRBV11-2 | CASSLDRGPHYEQYF | TGTGCCAGCAGCTTAGACAGGGGGCCCCACTACGAGCAGTACTTC
13 | NA | TRBJ1-2 | NA | TRBV6-6 | CASSDDAGYGYTF | TGTGCCAGCAGTGACGACGCGGGCTATGGCTACACCTTC
13 | NA | TRBJ2-2 | once | TRBV28 | CASSLIKLGELFF | TGTGCCAGCAGTTTAATCAAGCTCGGGGAGCTGTTTTTT
15 | NA | TRBJ1-4 | NA | TRBV4-1 | CASSQDRGGGEKLFF | TGCGCCAGCAGCCAAGATCGGGGGGGCGGAGAAAAACTGTTTTTT
15 | NA | TRBJ2-1 | NA | TRBV18 | CASSPYGSSYNEQFF | TGTGCCAGCTCACCCTACGGGAGTTCCTACAATGAGCAGTTCTTC
17 | NA | TRBJ2-4 | NA | TRBV19 | CASSGGSVGSRENIQYF | TGTGCCAGTAGTGGGGGGAGTGTCGGGAGTCGAGAGAACATTCAGTACTTC
17 | NA | TRBJ2-7 | NA | TRBV7-3 | CASSPGSPSEGLYEQYF | TGTGCCAGCTCTCCGGGGAGTCCTAGCGAGGGGTTGTACGAGCAGTACTTC
15 | NA | TRBJ1-5 | NA | TRBV6-5 | CASSYKGGGNQPQHF | TGTGCCAGCAGTTACAAGGGAGGGGGCAATCAGCCCCAGCATTTT
14 | NA | TRBJ2-1 | NA | TRBV5-1 | CASSLGASYNEQFF | TGCGCCAGCAGCTTGGGAGCTTCCTACAATGAGCAGTTCTTC
18 | NA | TRBJ1-4 | NA | TRBV28 | CASSPSRTRVDWQEKLFF | TGTGCCAGCAGTCCATCTAGGACCAGGGTGGATTGGCAGGAAAAACTGTTTTTT